This T cell receptor (beta chain) was sequenced for a study of tumor-infiltrating lymphocytes in primary liver carcinoma. The CDR3 is 15 amino acids. Germline V CDR1 and CDR2: SGHVS, FQNEAQ. Bulk tissue was left unsorted, and RNA and DNA were co-extracted from 20-30 mg of it. Among the patients, all had chronic HBV infection and none had been treated. This clonotype appeared once. Its antigen is not identified. At one end the junction does not follow the germline gene, possibly because of a read error. With around 520 ng total RNA as template and a constant-region primer, TCR beta cDNA was made. A slightly modified ARM-PCR protocol with three nested multiplex PCR rounds produced these TCR beta libraries. The first two PCR rounds used TRBV1-TRBV30 primers with a Cbeta primer, 10 cycles each. TCRdb analysed the multiplex PCR reads with MiXCR anew, one entry per CDR3 protein. The top ten clones hold around 19% of a sample with 84,000 or so distinct CDR3 sequences, 55% to 85% of them seen once.

Study outcomes and limitations: Among the pair types, tumor region pairs showed more overlap than tumor-adjacent and tumor-blood pairs.

The chain is built from TRBV7-8 and TRBJ2-7, with D perhaps TRBD1 (5 bases). The sample consisted of liver tumor tissue from sampling region 1. This sample's subset: tumor region T1, superior pole. The clonotype was recovered from a man between 40 and 49 years old with primary liver carcinoma and hepatitis B virus infection. The CDR3 coding sequence is TGTGCCAGCAACTCCACCCCCGACAGCTCCTACGAGCAGAACTTC. It encodes CASNSTPDSSYEQNF.